The rows below give T cell receptor beta chains drawn from one sample of a study of shared clonotypes between healthy human individuals. The repertoire was sequenced with immunoSEQ multiplex PCR; TCRdb's copy has only in-frame clones and lacks some. Of 450,000 to 650,000 clones detected, roughly 79% appear once; the ten largest clones hold 12%. Material: PBMCs. These receptors originate from a woman aged 40 to 49 in good health. Some clones in this sample may be carry-over from other donors' samples. Both conserved end residues are trimmed from each CDR3. Each record gives: D gene, J gene, V gene, CDR3 length, CDR3 protein. A D gene is named only where the DNA matches it firmly.

D: TRBD2; J: TRBJ2-3; V: TRBV7-3; length: 14; CDR3: ASSIWAGGNTDTQY
D: -; J: TRBJ1-4; V: TRBV7-2; length: 13; CDR3: ASSLLGPGDEKLF
D: TRBD1; J: TRBJ2-7; V: TRBV7-9; length: 14; CDR3: ASSFTGTASSYEQY
D: TRBD2; J: TRBJ2-2; V: TRBV5-1; length: 14; CDR3: ASSIAGTSGTGELF
D: TRBD1; J: TRBJ2-1; V: TRBV28; length: 14; CDR3: ASSLTDRVNYNEQF
D: -; J: TRBJ1-5; V: TRBV7-9; length: 10; CDR3: ASSFGHQPQH
D: TRBD1; J: TRBJ2-5; V: TRBV28; length: 14; CDR3: ASSLGPTGDQETQY
D: TRBD2; J: TRBJ2-5; V: TRBV5-1; length: 13; CDR3: ASSLEASGQETQY
D: TRBD2; J: TRBJ2-1; V: TRBV7-3; length: 12; CDR3: ASSLSGRAGEQF
D: -; J: TRBJ2-5; V: TRBV29-1; length: 12; CDR3: SGVEDKYQETQY
D: TRBD1; J: TRBJ2-2; V: TRBV6-1; length: 13; CDR3: ASSPWTGVTGELF
D: -; J: TRBJ2-7; V: TRBV27; length: 11; CDR3: ASSFSRGYEQY
D: -; J: TRBJ2-5; V: TRBV28; length: 13; CDR3: ASSSYPWGRETQY
D: -; J: TRBJ2-7; V: TRBV15; length: 10; CDR3: ATSKGPYEQY
D: TRBD1; J: TRBJ2-5; V: TRBV7-7; length: 14; CDR3: ASSPHRQGDGETQY
D: -; J: TRBJ1-1; V: TRBV19; length: 10; CDR3: ASSIVRSEAF
D: TRBD1; J: TRBJ2-2; V: TRBV4-3; length: 15; CDR3: ASSQDYRGVITGELF
D: -; J: TRBJ1-3; V: TRBV5-6; length: 11; CDR3: ASSYIPGNTIY
D: TRBD1; J: TRBJ2-7; V: TRBV18; length: 10; CDR3: ASSLPGGEQY
D: -; J: TRBJ2-5; V: TRBV6-6; length: 10; CDR3: ASSYSGETQY
D: TRBD2; J: TRBJ2-3; V: TRBV2; length: 15; CDR3: ASSVPTSGRVTDTQY
D: TRBD1; J: TRBJ2-7; V: TRBV30; length: 12; CDR3: ACIKSDRRSEQY
D: -; J: TRBJ2-1; V: TRBV5-4; length: 12; CDR3: ASSPASLRHEQF
D: -; J: TRBJ1-1; V: TRBV19; length: 12; CDR3: ASRFTGSNTEAF
D: -; J: TRBJ1-4; V: TRBV10-3; length: 14; CDR3: AISDTGTFENEKLF
D: -; J: TRBJ2-7; V: TRBV5-1; length: 14; CDR3: ASSLGLTGDSYEQY
D: -; J: TRBJ2-2; V: TRBV5-4; length: 13; CDR3: ASSLSTGNTGELF
D: -; J: TRBJ1-5; V: TRBV7-2; length: 13; CDR3: ASSLRGGAGQPQH
D: -; J: TRBJ2-3; V: TRBV18; length: 10; CDR3: ASSPRADTQY
D: TRBD1; J: TRBJ1-3; V: TRBV10-3; length: 12; CDR3: AIGRGASGNTIY
D: -; J: TRBJ2-5; V: TRBV28; length: 11; CDR3: ASTWAGEETQY
D: -; J: TRBJ2-7; V: TRBV10-3; length: 11; CDR3: AISSATSYEQY
D: TRBD1; J: TRBJ1-5; V: TRBV4-1; length: 14; CDR3: ASSPAGDRKAQPQH
D: TRBD2; J: TRBJ2-7; V: TRBV27; length: 12; CDR3: ASSSGAFPFEQY
D: TRBD2; J: TRBJ2-7; V: TRBV19; length: 16; CDR3: ASSIDRVGAGGTDEQY
D: -; J: TRBJ1-1; V: TRBV7-2; length: 12; CDR3: ASSLGGRVTEAF
D: -; J: TRBJ2-5; V: TRBV7-9; length: 13; CDR3: ASSFQKAAGETQY
D: TRBD2; J: TRBJ2-5; V: TRBV30; length: 13; CDR3: AWGPLAGEVETQY
D: TRBD1; J: TRBJ2-7; V: TRBV5-5; length: 12; CDR3: ASSPTGSSYEQY
D: TRBD2; J: TRBJ2-7; V: TRBV7-2; length: 11; CDR3: ASSGTSGYEQY
D: -; J: TRBJ1-1; V: TRBV16; length: 11; CDR3: ASSQGGNTEAF
D: -; J: TRBJ2-7; V: TRBV6-1; length: 13; CDR3: ASKKYETGTYEQY
D: TRBD2; J: TRBJ2-7; V: TRBV28; length: 15; CDR3: ASSSPDSSGRFYEQY
D: TRBD1; J: TRBJ2-7; V: TRBV6-6; length: 13; CDR3: ACSYGQGVGDEQY
D: TRBD1; J: TRBJ1-2; V: TRBV28; length: 12; CDR3: ASNLAGQGYGYT
D: TRBD2; J: TRBJ2-2; V: TRBV7-8; length: 14; CDR3: ASSAHRTRNTGELF
D: -; J: TRBJ1-1; V: TRBV15; length: 12; CDR3: ATSRDRESTEAF
D: -; J: TRBJ2-5; V: TRBV10-2; length: 11; CDR3: ASSGSRGETQY
D: -; J: TRBJ2-3; V: TRBV5-1; length: 11; CDR3: ASSLGGVNTQY
D: -; J: TRBJ2-3; V: TRBV28; length: 12; CDR3: ASSLERPTDTQY
D: TRBD2; J: TRBJ2-2; V: TRBV5-4; length: 12; CDR3: ASKGLTNTGELF
D: TRBD2; J: TRBJ2-1; V: TRBV7-9; length: 12; CDR3: ASSRLAGEEEQF
D: -; J: TRBJ2-7; V: TRBV14; length: 11; CDR3: ASSQESGSEQY
D: -; J: TRBJ2-2; V: TRBV7-3; length: 12; CDR3: ASSFEPGIGELF
D: TRBD1; J: TRBJ2-7; V: TRBV5-1; length: 12; CDR3: ASSPGQVTGEQY
D: -; J: TRBJ2-3; V: TRBV18; length: 9; CDR3: ASSPEGAQY
D: -; J: TRBJ1-2; V: TRBV5-4; length: 11; CDR3: ASSLRGVPGYT
D: -; J: TRBJ2-5; V: TRBV7-7; length: 12; CDR3: ASSLVPAGETQY
D: -; J: TRBJ2-2; V: TRBV6-6; length: 12; CDR3: ASSYMGEVGELF